This T cell receptor beta chain was found in a study of blood T cell repertoires in COVID-19. Across the whole study: Both acute and convalescent COVID-19 samples were obtained from the United States, Italy and Spain. From T cells, B-cell-depleted T cells, or PBMCs came the material, which was cDNA or gDNA.

In the authors' methods: For nucleated cells, counts were estimated from reference gene primer amplification. Sequencing used immunoSEQ multiplex PCR; TCRdb keeps in-frame clones, though not all of them. That table gives V, J and clone size, and the DNA gave D and trimming. The sample lists about 200,000 clones; about 79% were seen once. The CDR3 has 15 amino acids. Germline CDR1 and CDR2: SGHRS and YFSETQ. V lost 4 bases and J 8 bases, leaving 19 bases between the germline ends. The sequenced sample was peripheral blood. The chain links TRBV5-1 to TRBJ2-1; unclear D gene. The TCR originated in a human donor in a cohort sampled during active COVID-19. CDR3 region: CASSPRSNPVYEQFF. The CDR3 nucleotides read TGCGCCAGCAGCCCCAGGTCGAATCCGGTGTATGAGCAGTTCTTC.